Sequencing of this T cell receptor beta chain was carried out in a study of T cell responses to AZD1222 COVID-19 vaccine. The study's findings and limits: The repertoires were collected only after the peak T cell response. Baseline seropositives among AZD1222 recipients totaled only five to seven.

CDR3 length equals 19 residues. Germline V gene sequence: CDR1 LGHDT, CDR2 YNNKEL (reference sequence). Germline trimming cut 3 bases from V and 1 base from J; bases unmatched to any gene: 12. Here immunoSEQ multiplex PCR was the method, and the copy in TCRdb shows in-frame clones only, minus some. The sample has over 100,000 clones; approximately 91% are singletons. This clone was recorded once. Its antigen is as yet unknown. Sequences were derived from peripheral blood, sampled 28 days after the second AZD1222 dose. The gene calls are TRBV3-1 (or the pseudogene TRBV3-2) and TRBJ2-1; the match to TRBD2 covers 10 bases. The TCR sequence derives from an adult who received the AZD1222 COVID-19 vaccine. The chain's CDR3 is CASSHRALAGFFSYNEQFF. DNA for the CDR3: TGTGCCAGCAGCCACAGGGCACTAGCGGGATTTTTTTCCTACAATGAGCAGTTCTTC.